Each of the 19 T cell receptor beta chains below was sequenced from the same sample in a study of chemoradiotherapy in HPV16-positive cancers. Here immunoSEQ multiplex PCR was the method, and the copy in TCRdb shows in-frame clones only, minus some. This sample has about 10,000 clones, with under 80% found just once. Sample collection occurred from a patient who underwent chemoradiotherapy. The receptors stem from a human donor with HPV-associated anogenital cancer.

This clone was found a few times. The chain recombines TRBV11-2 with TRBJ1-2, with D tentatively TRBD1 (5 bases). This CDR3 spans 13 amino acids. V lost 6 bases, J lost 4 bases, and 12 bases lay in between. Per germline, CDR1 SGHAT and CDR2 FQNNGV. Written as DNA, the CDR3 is TGTGCCAGCAGATCGACAGTTTTCTATGGCTACACCTTC. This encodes CASRSTVFYGYTF.

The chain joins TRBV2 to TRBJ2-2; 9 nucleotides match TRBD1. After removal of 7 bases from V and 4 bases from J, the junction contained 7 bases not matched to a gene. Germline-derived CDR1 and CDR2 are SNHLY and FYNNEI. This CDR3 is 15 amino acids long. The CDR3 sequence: CASTGGTGSTGELFF. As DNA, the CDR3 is TGTGCCAGCACCGGAGGGACAGGGAGCACCGGGGAGCTGTTTTTT.

The CDR3 bases are TGTGCCAGCAGTGTGAGCGAGGCCCTCCACTTT. Amino acid sequence: CASSVSEALHF. V gene TRBV28 combines with J gene TRBJ1-6; unclear D gene. The CDR3 totals 11 residues. Germline V gene data show CDR1 as MDHEN and CDR2 as SYDVKM. Trimming took off 5 bases at V and 14 bases at J, with 10 bases between the two ends.

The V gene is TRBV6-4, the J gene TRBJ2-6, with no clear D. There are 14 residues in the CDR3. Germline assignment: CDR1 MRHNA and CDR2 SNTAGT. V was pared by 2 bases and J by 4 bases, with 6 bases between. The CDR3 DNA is TGTGCCAGCAGTGACACATCGGGGGCCAACGTCCTGACTTTC. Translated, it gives CASSDTSGANVLTF.

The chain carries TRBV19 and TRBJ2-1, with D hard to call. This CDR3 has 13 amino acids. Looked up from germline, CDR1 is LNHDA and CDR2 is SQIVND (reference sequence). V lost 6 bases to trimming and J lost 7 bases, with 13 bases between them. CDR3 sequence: CASSPPFENEQFF. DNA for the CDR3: TGTGCCAGTAGCCCCCCTTTTGAGAATGAGCAGTTCTTC.

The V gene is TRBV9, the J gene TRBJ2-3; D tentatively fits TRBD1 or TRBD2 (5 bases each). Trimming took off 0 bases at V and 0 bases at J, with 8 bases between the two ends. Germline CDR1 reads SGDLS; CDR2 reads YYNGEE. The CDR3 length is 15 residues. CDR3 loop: CASSVVGGSTDTQYF. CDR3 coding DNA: TGTGCCAGCAGCGTAGTTGGGGGTAGCACAGATACGCAGTATTTT.

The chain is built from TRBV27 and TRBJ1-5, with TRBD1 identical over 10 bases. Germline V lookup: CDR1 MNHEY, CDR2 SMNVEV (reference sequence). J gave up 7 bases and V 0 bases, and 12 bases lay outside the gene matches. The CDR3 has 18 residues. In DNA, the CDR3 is TGTGCCAGCAGTTTATCCCCATCCGGGACAGGGGCTCGACAGCCCCAGCATTTT. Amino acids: CASSLSPSGTGARQPQHF.

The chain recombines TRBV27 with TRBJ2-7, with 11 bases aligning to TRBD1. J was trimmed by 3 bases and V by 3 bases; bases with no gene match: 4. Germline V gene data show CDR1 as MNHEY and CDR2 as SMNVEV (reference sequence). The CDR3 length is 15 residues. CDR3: CASSFGQGAIYEQYF. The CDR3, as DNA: TGTGCCAGCAGTTTCGGACAGGGGGCTATCTACGAGCAGTACTTC.

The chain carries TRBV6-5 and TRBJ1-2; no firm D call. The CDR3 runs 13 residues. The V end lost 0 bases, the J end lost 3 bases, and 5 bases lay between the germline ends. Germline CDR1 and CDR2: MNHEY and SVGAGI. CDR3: CASSYSEDYGYTF. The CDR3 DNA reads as TGTGCCAGCAGTTACTCCGAGGACTATGGCTACACCTTC.

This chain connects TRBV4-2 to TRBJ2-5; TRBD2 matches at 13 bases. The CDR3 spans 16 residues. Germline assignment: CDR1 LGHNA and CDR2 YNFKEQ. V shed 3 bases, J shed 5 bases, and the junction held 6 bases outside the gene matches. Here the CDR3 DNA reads TGTGCCAGCAGCCAGATAACTAGCGGGGGGGCGGAGACCCAGTACTTC. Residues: CASSQITSGGAETQYF.

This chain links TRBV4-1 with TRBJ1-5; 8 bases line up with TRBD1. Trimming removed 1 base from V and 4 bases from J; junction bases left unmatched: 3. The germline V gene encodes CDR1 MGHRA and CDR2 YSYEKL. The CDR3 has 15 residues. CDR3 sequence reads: CASSQGQGSNQPQHF. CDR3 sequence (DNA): TGCGCCAGCAGCCAAGGACAGGGGTCGAATCAGCCCCAGCATTTT.

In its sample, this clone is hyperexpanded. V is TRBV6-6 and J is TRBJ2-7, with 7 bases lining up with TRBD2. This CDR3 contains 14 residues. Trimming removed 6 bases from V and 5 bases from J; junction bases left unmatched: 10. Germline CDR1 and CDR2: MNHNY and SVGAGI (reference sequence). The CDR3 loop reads CASSPSTSWNEQYF. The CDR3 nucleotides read TGTGCCAGCAGCCCCTCGACTAGCTGGAACGAGCAGTACTTC.

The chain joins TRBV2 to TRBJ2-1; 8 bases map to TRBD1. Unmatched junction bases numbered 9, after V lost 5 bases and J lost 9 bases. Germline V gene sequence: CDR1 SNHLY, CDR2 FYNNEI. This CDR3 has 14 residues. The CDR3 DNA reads TGTGCCAGCAGTCAACAGGGGGACGGGGGTGAGCAGTTCTTC. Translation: CASSQQGDGGEQFF.

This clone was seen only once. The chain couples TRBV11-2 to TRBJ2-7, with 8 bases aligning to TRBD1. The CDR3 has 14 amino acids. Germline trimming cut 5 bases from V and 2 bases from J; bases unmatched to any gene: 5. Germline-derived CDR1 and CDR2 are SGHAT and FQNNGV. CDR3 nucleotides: TGTGCCAGCAGCGAGTGGGACAGGCCCTACGAGCAGTACTTC. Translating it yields CASSEWDRPYEQYF.

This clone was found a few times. The CDR3 loop reads CASSEATRGTYEQYF. CDR3 coding DNA: TGTGCCAGCAGTGAAGCGACCAGAGGAACCTACGAGCAGTACTTC. The chain combines TRBV6-1 with TRBJ2-7; D ambiguous. Trimming cost V 0 bases and J 2 bases, with 11 bases left between them. The CDR3 sequence is 15 residues long. From germline, CDR1 is MNHNS and CDR2 SASEGT.

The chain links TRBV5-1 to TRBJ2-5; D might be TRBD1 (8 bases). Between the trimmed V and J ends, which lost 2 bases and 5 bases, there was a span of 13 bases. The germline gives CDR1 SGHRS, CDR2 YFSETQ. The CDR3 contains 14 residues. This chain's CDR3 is CASSLGQGGETQYF. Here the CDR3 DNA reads TGCGCCAGCAGCTTAGGACAGGGAGGGGAGACCCAGTACTTC.

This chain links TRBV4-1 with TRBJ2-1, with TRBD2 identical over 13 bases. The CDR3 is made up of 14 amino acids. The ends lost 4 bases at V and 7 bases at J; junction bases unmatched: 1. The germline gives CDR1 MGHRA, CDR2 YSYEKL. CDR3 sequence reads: CASSPGLAGNEQFF. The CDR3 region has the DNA TGCGCCAGCAGCCCGGGACTAGCGGGGAATGAGCAGTTCTTC.

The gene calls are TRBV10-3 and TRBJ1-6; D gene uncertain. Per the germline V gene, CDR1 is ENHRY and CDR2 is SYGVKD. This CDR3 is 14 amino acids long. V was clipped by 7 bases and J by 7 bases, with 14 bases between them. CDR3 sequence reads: CAIKPDPMNSPLHF. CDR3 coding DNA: TGTGCCATCAAACCCGATCCTATGAATTCACCCCTCCACTTT.

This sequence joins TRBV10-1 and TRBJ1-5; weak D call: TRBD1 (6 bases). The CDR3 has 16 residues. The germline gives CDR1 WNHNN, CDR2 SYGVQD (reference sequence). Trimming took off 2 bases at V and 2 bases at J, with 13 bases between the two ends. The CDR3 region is CASSEKQGFGNQPQHF. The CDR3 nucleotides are TGCGCCAGCAGTGAGAAACAGGGCTTCGGCAATCAGCCCCAGCATTTT.